This section outlines one T cell receptor beta chain sequence together with its context. The antigen is undetermined. This specimen belongs to a study of blood T cells in healthy people across ages. Study as a whole: For every two T cells, template switching captured about one barcoded beta molecule.

General study results and limits: Unsorted PBMCs ruled out conclusive naive versus antigen-experienced comparison. Per million T cells, TCR beta diversity dropped roughly linearly as age increased.

A second PCR, run for roughly 7 to 11 cycles, used a sample-barcoded 5' primer plus a J-beta primer mix. Using its own MiXCR run on the 5' RACE reads, TCRdb lists one record per CDR3 protein. Among some 860,000 distinct CDR3 sequences listed, about 61% were seen once. The germline V gene encodes CDR1 SGDLS and CDR2 YYNGEE. V was clipped by 0 bases and J by 10 bases, with 14 bases between them. This CDR3 is 14 amino acids long. This sequence originates from a man aged 35-49 years in good health. The specimen sequenced was blood. The V gene is TRBV9, the J gene TRBJ2-1; D is uncertain. The CDR3 bases are TGTGCCAGCAGCGTAGTGGAAATTGTCACGGAGCAGTTCTTC. This gives the protein CASSVVEIVTEQFF. Using reference TRBV9 and TRBJ2-1 for the parts outside the CDR3, the full variable domain is DSGVTQTPKHLITATGQRVTLRCSPRSGDLSVYWYQQSLDQGLQFLIQYYNGEERAKGNILERFSAQQFPDLHSELNLSSLELGDSALYFCASSVVEIVTEQFFGPGTRLTVL.